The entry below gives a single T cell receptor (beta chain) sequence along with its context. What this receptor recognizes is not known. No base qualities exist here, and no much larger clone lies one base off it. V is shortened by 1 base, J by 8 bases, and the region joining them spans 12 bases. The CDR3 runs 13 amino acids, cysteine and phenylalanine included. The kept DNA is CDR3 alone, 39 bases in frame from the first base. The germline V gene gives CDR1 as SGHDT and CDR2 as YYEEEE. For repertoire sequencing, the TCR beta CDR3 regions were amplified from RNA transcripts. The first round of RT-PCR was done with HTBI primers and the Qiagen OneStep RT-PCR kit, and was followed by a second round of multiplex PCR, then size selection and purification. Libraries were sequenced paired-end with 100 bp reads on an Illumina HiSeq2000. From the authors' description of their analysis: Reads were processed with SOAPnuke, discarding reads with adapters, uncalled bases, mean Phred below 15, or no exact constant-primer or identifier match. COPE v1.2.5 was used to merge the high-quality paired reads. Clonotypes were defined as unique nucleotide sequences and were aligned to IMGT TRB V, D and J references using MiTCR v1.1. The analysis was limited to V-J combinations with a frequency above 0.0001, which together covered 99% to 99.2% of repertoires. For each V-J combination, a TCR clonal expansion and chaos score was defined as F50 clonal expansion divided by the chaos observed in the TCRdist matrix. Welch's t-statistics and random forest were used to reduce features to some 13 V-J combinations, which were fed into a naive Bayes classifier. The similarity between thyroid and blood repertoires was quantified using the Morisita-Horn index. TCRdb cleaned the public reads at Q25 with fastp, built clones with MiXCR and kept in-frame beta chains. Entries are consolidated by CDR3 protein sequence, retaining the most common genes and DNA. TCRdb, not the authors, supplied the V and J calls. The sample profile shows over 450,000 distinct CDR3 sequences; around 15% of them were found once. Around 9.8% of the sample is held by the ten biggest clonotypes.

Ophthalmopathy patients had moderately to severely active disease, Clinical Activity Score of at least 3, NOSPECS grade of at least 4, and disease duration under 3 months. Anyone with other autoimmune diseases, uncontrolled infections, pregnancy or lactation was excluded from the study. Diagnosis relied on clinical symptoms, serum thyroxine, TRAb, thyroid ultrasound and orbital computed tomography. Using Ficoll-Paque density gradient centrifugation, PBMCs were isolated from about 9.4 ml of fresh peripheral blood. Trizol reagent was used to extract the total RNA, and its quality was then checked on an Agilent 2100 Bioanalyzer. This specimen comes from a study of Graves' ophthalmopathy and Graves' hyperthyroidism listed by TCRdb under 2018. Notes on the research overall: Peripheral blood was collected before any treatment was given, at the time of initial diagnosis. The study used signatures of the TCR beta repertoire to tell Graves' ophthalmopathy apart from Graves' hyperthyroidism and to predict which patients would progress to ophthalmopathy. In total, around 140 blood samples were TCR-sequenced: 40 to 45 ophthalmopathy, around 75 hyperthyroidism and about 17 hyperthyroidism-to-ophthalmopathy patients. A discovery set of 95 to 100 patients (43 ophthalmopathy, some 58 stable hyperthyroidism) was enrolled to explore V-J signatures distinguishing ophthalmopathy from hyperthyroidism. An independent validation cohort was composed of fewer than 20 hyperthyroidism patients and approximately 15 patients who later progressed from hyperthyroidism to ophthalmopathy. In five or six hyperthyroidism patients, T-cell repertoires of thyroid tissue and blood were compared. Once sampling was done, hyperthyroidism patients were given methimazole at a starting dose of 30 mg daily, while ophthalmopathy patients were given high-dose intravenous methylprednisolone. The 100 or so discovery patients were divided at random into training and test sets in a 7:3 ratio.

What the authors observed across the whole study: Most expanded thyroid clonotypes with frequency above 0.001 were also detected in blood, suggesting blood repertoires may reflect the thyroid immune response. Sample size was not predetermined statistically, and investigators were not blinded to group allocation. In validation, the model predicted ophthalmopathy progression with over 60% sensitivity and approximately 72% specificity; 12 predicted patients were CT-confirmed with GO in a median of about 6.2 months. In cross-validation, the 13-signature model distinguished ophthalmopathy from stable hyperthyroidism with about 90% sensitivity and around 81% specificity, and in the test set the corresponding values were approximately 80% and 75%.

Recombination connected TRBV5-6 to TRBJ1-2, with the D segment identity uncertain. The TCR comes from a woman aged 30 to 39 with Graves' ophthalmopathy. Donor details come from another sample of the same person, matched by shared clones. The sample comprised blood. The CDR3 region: CASSLMVAGGYTF. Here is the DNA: TGTGCCAGCAGCTTGATGGTTGCGGGGGGCTACACCTTC.